This is a list of T cell receptor beta chains from one sample in a study of blood T cell repertoires in COVID-19. TCRdb's copy holds only in-frame clones and misses some; the assay was immunoSEQ multiplex PCR. The table has 150,000 to 200,000 clones, approximately 84% seen once. The specimen sequenced was peripheral blood. Every receptor here comes from an elderly woman with acute or convalescent COVID-19. Both conserved end residues are part of each CDR3. D genes are given only for firm matches. Not every row has a clone size; where given, it reads once, few, many or a size class.

D gene: TRBD2
J gene: TRBJ2-1
V gene: TRBV29-1
clone size: NA
CDR3 DNA: TGCAGCGGCAGATTGGTAGCGGGGGGTTACAATGAGCAGTTCTTC
CDR3 protein: CSGRLVAGGYNEQFF

D gene: TRBD2
J gene: TRBJ2-2
V gene: TRBV4-2
clone size: few
CDR3 DNA: TGTGCCAGCAGCCAAGAAGGGACTAGCGCGACGAACACCGGGGAGCTGTTTTTT
CDR3 protein: CASSQEGTSATNTGELFF

D gene: NA
J gene: TRBJ2-4
V gene: TRBV19
clone size: NA
CDR3 DNA: TGTGCCAGTAGTCCCCGATCCGGGAACATTCAGTACTTC
CDR3 protein: CASSPRSGNIQYF

D gene: NA
J gene: TRBJ2-1
V gene: TRBV5-8
clone size: once
CDR3 DNA: TGTGCCAGCACCCCCCGGGGACATACCTACAATGAGCAGTTCTTC
CDR3 protein: CASTPRGHTYNEQFF

D gene: NA
J gene: TRBJ2-5
V gene: TRBV12-3/TRBV12-4
clone size: NA
CDR3 DNA: TGTGCCAGCAGTCTAACAGGGAAAGAGACCCAGTACTTC
CDR3 protein: CASSLTGKETQYF

D gene: NA
J gene: TRBJ1-3
V gene: TRBV4-1
clone size: NA
CDR3 DNA: TGCGCCAGCAGCCAAGAGAGTGGAAACACCATATATTTT
CDR3 protein: CASSQESGNTIYF

D gene: TRBD1
J gene: TRBJ2-1
V gene: TRBV4-1
clone size: once
CDR3 DNA: TGCGCCAGCAGCCAACCGGGACAGGGGATCAATGAGCAGTTCTTC
CDR3 protein: CASSQPGQGINEQFF

D gene: TRBD2
J gene: TRBJ2-7
V gene: TRBV6-6
clone size: once
CDR3 DNA: TGTGCCAGTGAAAGAGATAGCGGGTTCGAGCAGTACTTC
CDR3 protein: CASERDSGFEQYF

D gene: NA
J gene: TRBJ1-2
V gene: TRBV30
clone size: NA
CDR3 DNA: TGTGCCTGGAGTGACCGGGAACCATACTATGGCTACACCTTC
CDR3 protein: CAWSDREPYYGYTF

D gene: NA
J gene: TRBJ1-1
V gene: TRBV11-1
clone size: NA
CDR3 DNA: TGTGCCAGCAGCTCCGACATGAACACTGAAGCTTTCTTT
CDR3 protein: CASSSDMNTEAFF

D gene: TRBD2
J gene: TRBJ2-7
V gene: TRBV6-5
clone size: NA
CDR3 DNA: TGTGCCAGCAGGGGTGGGACTAGCGGATACGAGCAGTACTTC
CDR3 protein: CASRGGTSGYEQYF

D gene: NA
J gene: TRBJ2-2
V gene: TRBV11-3
clone size: NA
CDR3 DNA: TGTGCCAGCAGCTTCGGGACAACTAACACCGGGGAGCTGTTTTTT
CDR3 protein: CASSFGTTNTGELFF

D gene: TRBD1
J gene: TRBJ1-4
V gene: TRBV28
clone size: NA
CDR3 DNA: TGTGCCAGCAGAAACAGGGGTGAAAAACTGTTTTTT
CDR3 protein: CASRNRGEKLFF

D gene: TRBD2
J gene: TRBJ2-1
V gene: TRBV5-1
clone size: NA
CDR3 DNA: TGCGCCAGCAGCTGGCCCCTAGCGGGGGGGCCCGGTGAGCAGTTCTTC
CDR3 protein: CASSWPLAGGPGEQFF

D gene: TRBD1
J gene: TRBJ2-1
V gene: TRBV19
clone size: NA
CDR3 DNA: TGTGCCAGTAGTAACCCCGGGGACAGGGGCAATGAGCAGTTCTTC
CDR3 protein: CASSNPGDRGNEQFF

D gene: TRBD2
J gene: TRBJ2-5
V gene: TRBV5-1
clone size: NA
CDR3 DNA: TGCGCCAGCAGCTTGGCCGTCGGGACTAGCGGGGAAGAGACCCAGTACTTC
CDR3 protein: CASSLAVGTSGEETQYF

D gene: NA
J gene: TRBJ2-3
V gene: TRBV19
clone size: NA
CDR3 DNA: TGTGCCAGTAGTATAGGCAGGGTGGTAGATACGCAGTATTTT
CDR3 protein: CASSIGRVVDTQYF

D gene: NA
J gene: TRBJ2-1
V gene: TRBV5-5
clone size: NA
CDR3 DNA: TGTGCCAGCAGCTTCCCCCGGAATGAGCAGTTCTTC
CDR3 protein: CASSFPRNEQFF

D gene: TRBD1
J gene: TRBJ1-6
V gene: TRBV4-2
clone size: few
CDR3 DNA: TGTGCCAGCAGCCCGTACAGGGGCGATAATTCACCCCTCCACTTT
CDR3 protein: CASSPYRGDNSPLHF

D gene: TRBD1
J gene: TRBJ2-1
V gene: TRBV4-1
clone size: NA
CDR3 DNA: TGCGCCAGCAGCCATGCCGCAGGGGGTAGGGATGAGCAGTTCTTC
CDR3 protein: CASSHAAGGRDEQFF

D gene: NA
J gene: TRBJ2-5
V gene: TRBV28
clone size: NA
CDR3 DNA: TGTGCCAGCAGTTTCACAGGGATCCGAACCCCGACCCAGTACTTC
CDR3 protein: CASSFTGIRTPTQYF

D gene: TRBD1
J gene: TRBJ1-4
V gene: TRBV6-1
clone size: NA
CDR3 DNA: TGTGCCAGCAGTGAAGTCGGGACAGGGGGTGAAAAACTGTTTTTT
CDR3 protein: CASSEVGTGGEKLFF

D gene: TRBD2
J gene: TRBJ2-7
V gene: TRBV30
clone size: once
CDR3 DNA: TGTGCCTGGAGGATGCTAGGCGGGGGGAAGTACGAGCAGTACTTC
CDR3 protein: CAWRMLGGGKYEQYF

D gene: NA
J gene: TRBJ1-5
V gene: TRBV2
clone size: few
CDR3 DNA: TGTGCCAGCAGGGGGGGTGATACCGGCAATCAGCCCCAGCATTTT
CDR3 protein: CASRGGDTGNQPQHF

D gene: TRBD2
J gene: TRBJ2-7
V gene: TRBV7-2
clone size: few
CDR3 DNA: TGTGCCAGCAGCTTAGTTAGCGGGGGGGCAGTTAGCGAGCAGTACTTC
CDR3 protein: CASSLVSGGAVSEQYF

D gene: TRBD2
J gene: TRBJ2-4
V gene: TRBV7-2
clone size: NA
CDR3 DNA: TGTGCCAGCAGCTTTTCGGGGGGTCGTCAAAACATTCAGTACTTC
CDR3 protein: CASSFSGGRQNIQYF

D gene: NA
J gene: TRBJ2-2
V gene: TRBV7-9
clone size: NA
CDR3 DNA: TGTGCCAGCAGCCTAATACAGGGGAACACCGGGGAGCTGTTTTTT
CDR3 protein: CASSLIQGNTGELFF

D gene: NA
J gene: TRBJ2-2
V gene: TRBV2
clone size: NA
CDR3 DNA: TGTGCCAGCAGTTGGGGGGGCCCAAACACCGGGGAGCTGTTTTTT
CDR3 protein: CASSWGGPNTGELFF

D gene: NA
J gene: TRBJ1-1
V gene: TRBV5-1
clone size: NA
CDR3 DNA: TGCGCCAGCAGATACGAATGGGGCAGGGGGAACACTGAAGCTTTCTTT
CDR3 protein: CASRYEWGRGNTEAFF

D gene: NA
J gene: TRBJ2-7
V gene: TRBV11-2
clone size: NA
CDR3 DNA: TGTGCCAGCAGCTTAGAGAGTTGGTACGAGCAGTACTTC
CDR3 protein: CASSLESWYEQYF

D gene: TRBD1
J gene: TRBJ1-1
V gene: TRBV29-1
clone size: NA
CDR3 DNA: TGCAGCCCTGAACGGACAGGGGGACGAACTGAAGCTTTCTTT
CDR3 protein: CSPERTGGRTEAFF

D gene: TRBD1
J gene: TRBJ1-1
V gene: TRBV7-9
clone size: NA
CDR3 DNA: TGTGCCAGCAGCATGGGACAGGGTGGCGCTGAAGCTTTCTTT
CDR3 protein: CASSMGQGGAEAFF

D gene: TRBD1
J gene: TRBJ1-1
V gene: TRBV9
clone size: NA
CDR3 DNA: TGTGCCAGCAGCGTGGAGGGGGCGGTCGATTATAACACTGAAGCTTTCTTT
CDR3 protein: CASSVEGAVDYNTEAFF

D gene: TRBD2
J gene: TRBJ2-1
V gene: TRBV11-2
clone size: NA
CDR3 DNA: TGTGCCAGCAGCTTAGAGGCGGGGGGAGAGCAGTTCTTC
CDR3 protein: CASSLEAGGEQFF

D gene: NA
J gene: TRBJ2-3
V gene: TRBV27
clone size: NA
CDR3 DNA: TGTGCCAGCAGTCCCCGGACTATCACAGATACGCAGTATTTT
CDR3 protein: CASSPRTITDTQYF

D gene: NA
J gene: TRBJ1-1
V gene: TRBV30
clone size: many
CDR3 DNA: TGTGCCTTAACGAGGACAGAGAACACTGAAGCTTTCTTT
CDR3 protein: CALTRTENTEAFF

D gene: NA
J gene: TRBJ1-6
V gene: TRBV27
clone size: NA
CDR3 DNA: TGTGCCAGCAGTTACAGGCTGGGCTCCTATAATTCACCCCTCCACTTT
CDR3 protein: CASSYRLGSYNSPLHF

D gene: NA
J gene: TRBJ1-2
V gene: TRBV28
clone size: NA
CDR3 DNA: TGTGCCAGCACTGGTGGGCGGGACTATGGCTACACCTTC
CDR3 protein: CASTGGRDYGYTF

D gene: NA
J gene: TRBJ1-5
V gene: TRBV28
clone size: NA
CDR3 DNA: TGTGCCAGCAGTCATGACAGGAATCAGCCCCAGCATTTT
CDR3 protein: CASSHDRNQPQHF

D gene: NA
J gene: TRBJ1-4
V gene: TRBV13
clone size: NA
CDR3 DNA: TGTGCCAGCAGCTTAGCCCAGAATGAAAAACTGTTTTTT
CDR3 protein: CASSLAQNEKLFF

D gene: TRBD1
J gene: TRBJ1-2
V gene: TRBV6-5
clone size: NA
CDR3 DNA: TGTGCCAGCAGTCGGGACAGGGGGCAAGGCTACACCTTC
CDR3 protein: CASSRDRGQGYTF

D gene: NA
J gene: TRBJ1-1
V gene: TRBV6-5
clone size: once
CDR3 DNA: TGTGCCAGCAGTTGGGACACTCTGAACACTGAAGCTTTCTTT
CDR3 protein: CASSWDTLNTEAFF

D gene: NA
J gene: TRBJ2-2
V gene: TRBV7-9
clone size: NA
CDR3 DNA: TGTGCCAGCAGCATCGACTCCGGGGAGCTGTTTTTT
CDR3 protein: CASSIDSGELFF

D gene: NA
J gene: TRBJ2-1
V gene: TRBV28
clone size: few
CDR3 DNA: TGTGCCAGCAGTTTGATAGGGGCGGGATCGCAGTTCTTC
CDR3 protein: CASSLIGAGSQFF

D gene: TRBD1
J gene: TRBJ2-7
V gene: TRBV6-1
clone size: NA
CDR3 DNA: TGTGCCAGCAGTGAAATAGGGACAGGGATCTACGAGCAGTACTTC
CDR3 protein: CASSEIGTGIYEQYF

D gene: NA
J gene: TRBJ1-6
V gene: TRBV2
clone size: few
CDR3 DNA: TGTGCCAGCAGTGGACTCCTCCCCAATTCACCCCTCCACTTT
CDR3 protein: CASSGLLPNSPLHF

D gene: NA
J gene: TRBJ2-3
V gene: TRBV3-1/TRBV3-2
clone size: once
CDR3 DNA: TGTGCCAGCAGCCAAGGAACAAGCACAGATACGCAGTATTTT
CDR3 protein: CASSQGTSTDTQYF

D gene: TRBD1
J gene: TRBJ1-6
V gene: TRBV5-1
clone size: few
CDR3 DNA: TGCGCCAGCAGCCTACAACCGACAGGGACGAATAATTCACCCCTCCACTTT
CDR3 protein: CASSLQPTGTNNSPLHF

D gene: TRBD1
J gene: TRBJ1-2
V gene: TRBV11-2
clone size: few
CDR3 DNA: TGTGCCAGCAGCTTAGTGCACAGGGGTTTGCATGGCTACACCTTC
CDR3 protein: CASSLVHRGLHGYTF

D gene: NA
J gene: TRBJ2-3
V gene: TRBV30
clone size: NA
CDR3 DNA: TGTGCCTGGAGTGTCGGGGGTGATACGCAGTATTTT
CDR3 protein: CAWSVGGDTQYF

D gene: TRBD1
J gene: TRBJ1-5
V gene: TRBV5-5
clone size: NA
CDR3 DNA: TGTGCCAGCAGCTTGGGGGTCGGGACAGGCAATCAGCCCCAGCATTTT
CDR3 protein: CASSLGVGTGNQPQHF

D gene: NA
J gene: TRBJ2-2
V gene: TRBV19
clone size: many
CDR3 DNA: TGTGCCGTCCCGGGGTATAACACCGGGGAGCTGTTTTTT
CDR3 protein: CAVPGYNTGELFF

D gene: TRBD1
J gene: TRBJ2-7
V gene: TRBV3-1/TRBV3-2
clone size: NA
CDR3 DNA: TGTGCCAGCAGCCGACAGGGCTACGAGCAGTACTTC
CDR3 protein: CASSRQGYEQYF

D gene: NA
J gene: TRBJ2-7
V gene: TRBV11-2
clone size: NA
CDR3 DNA: TGTGCCAGCAGCTTGGCGACATTTTACGAGCAGTACTTC
CDR3 protein: CASSLATFYEQYF

D gene: TRBD1
J gene: TRBJ2-7
V gene: TRBV19
clone size: NA
CDR3 DNA: TGTGCCAGTAGTATAGACTACAGGGGGACCTACGAGCAGTACTTC
CDR3 protein: CASSIDYRGTYEQYF

D gene: NA
J gene: TRBJ1-6
V gene: TRBV2
clone size: NA
CDR3 DNA: TGTGCCAGCAGTGTTGAACAGCAAGGTCGTTCACCCCTCCACTTT
CDR3 protein: CASSVEQQGRSPLHF

D gene: NA
J gene: TRBJ2-2
V gene: TRBV7-9
clone size: NA
CDR3 DNA: TGTGCCAGCAGCATAGGCACGGGGACAACCGGGGAGCTGTTTTTT
CDR3 protein: CASSIGTGTTGELFF

D gene: TRBD2
J gene: TRBJ2-1
V gene: TRBV24-1
clone size: NA
CDR3 DNA: TGTGCCACCAGTGATCACGGGGGGGGGTCTTACAATGAGCAGTTCTTC
CDR3 protein: CATSDHGGGSYNEQFF